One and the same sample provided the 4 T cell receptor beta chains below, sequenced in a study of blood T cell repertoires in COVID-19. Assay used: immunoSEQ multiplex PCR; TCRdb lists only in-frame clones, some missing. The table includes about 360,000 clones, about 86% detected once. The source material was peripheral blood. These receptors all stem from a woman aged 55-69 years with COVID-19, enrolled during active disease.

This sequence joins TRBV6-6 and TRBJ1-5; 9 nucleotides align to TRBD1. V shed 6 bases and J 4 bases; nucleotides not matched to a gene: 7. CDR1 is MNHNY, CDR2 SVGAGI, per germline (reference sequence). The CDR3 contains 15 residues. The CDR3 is CASRDGTGRNQPQHF. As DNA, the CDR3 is TGTGCCAGCAGAGACGGGACAGGGAGGAATCAGCCCCAGCATTTT.

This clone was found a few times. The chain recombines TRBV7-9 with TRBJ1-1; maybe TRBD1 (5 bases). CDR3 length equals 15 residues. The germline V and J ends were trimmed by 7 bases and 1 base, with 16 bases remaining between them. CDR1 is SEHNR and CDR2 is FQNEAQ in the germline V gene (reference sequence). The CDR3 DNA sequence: TGTGCCAGCACCCTCATCGGGGGGAAGAACACTGAAGCTTTCTTT. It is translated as CASTLIGGKNTEAFF.

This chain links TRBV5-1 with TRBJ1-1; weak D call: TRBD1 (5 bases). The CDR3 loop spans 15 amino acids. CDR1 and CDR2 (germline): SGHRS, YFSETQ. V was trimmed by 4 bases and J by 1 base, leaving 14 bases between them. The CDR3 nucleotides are TGCGCCAGCAGCCCGGCGGGGGTCCCGAACACTGAAGCTTTCTTT. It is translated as CASSPAGVPNTEAFF.

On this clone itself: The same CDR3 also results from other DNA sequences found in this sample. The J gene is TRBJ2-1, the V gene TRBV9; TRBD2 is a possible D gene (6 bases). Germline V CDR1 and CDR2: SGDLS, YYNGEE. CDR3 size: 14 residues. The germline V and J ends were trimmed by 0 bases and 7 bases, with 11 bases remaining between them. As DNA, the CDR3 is TGTGCCAGCAGCGTAGGGGGACTCCAAAATGAGCAGTTCTTC. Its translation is CASSVGGLQNEQFF.